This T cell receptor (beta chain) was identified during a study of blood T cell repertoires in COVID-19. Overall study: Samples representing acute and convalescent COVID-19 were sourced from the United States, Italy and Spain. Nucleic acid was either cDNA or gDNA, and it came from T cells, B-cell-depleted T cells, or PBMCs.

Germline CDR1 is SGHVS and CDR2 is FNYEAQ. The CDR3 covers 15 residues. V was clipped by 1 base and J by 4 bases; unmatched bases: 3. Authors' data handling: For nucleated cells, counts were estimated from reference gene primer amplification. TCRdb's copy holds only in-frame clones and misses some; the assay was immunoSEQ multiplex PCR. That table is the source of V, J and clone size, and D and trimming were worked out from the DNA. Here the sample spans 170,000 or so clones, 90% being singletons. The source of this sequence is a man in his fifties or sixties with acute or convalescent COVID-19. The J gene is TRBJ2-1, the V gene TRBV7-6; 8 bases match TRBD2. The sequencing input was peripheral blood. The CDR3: CASSLELAEYNEQFF. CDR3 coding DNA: TGTGCCAGCAGCTTAGAACTAGCGGAATACAATGAGCAGTTCTTC.